This T cell receptor (beta chain) originates from a study of T cell repertoires in cytomegalovirus infection. Findings and limits, study-wide: Dominant in the ex vivo response were TCR beta clonotypes restricted by HLA-C and specific for CMV.

Germline loops: CDR1 SGHTA, CDR2 FQGNSA. This CDR3 region has 16 residues. The ends were cut back, 2 bases at V and 2 bases at J, with 15 bases in the middle. This clonotype was observed at least ten times. The antigen remains unidentified. One entry per CDR3 protein, called by TCRdb with MiXCR from the reads. The sample shows 640,000 or so distinct CDR3 sequences, about 30% of them seen only once. The TCR was taken from a human donor in good health (CMV status not recorded). Some clones in this sample may be carry-over from other donors' samples. The rearrangement links TRBV7-2 to TRBJ2-5; tentatively, D is TRBD1 (6 bases). Here the sequenced sample was cultured PBMCs, taken from culture after CMV antigen stimulation. The CDR3 sequence is CASSLPPGVWQETQYF. Written as DNA, the CDR3 is TGTGCCAGCAGCTTACCCCCAGGGGTTTGGCAAGAGACCCAGTACTTC.